The 31 T cell receptor beta chains below come from one sample, sequenced in a study of technical replicates of blood from a handful of donors. The repertoire was sequenced with immunoSEQ multiplex PCR; TCRdb's copy has only in-frame clones and lacks some. The sample comprises 65,000 to 85,000 clones, roughly 98% of which are singletons, and 0.15% rests with the top ten. Sequences were obtained from T cells isolated from PBMCs. These TCRs come from a human donor in good health.

The chain couples TRBV10-1 to TRBJ2-7; D is unclear. The CDR3 is 14 amino acids. Germline CDR1 WNHNN, CDR2 SYGVQD (reference sequence). V was pared by 0 bases and J by 5 bases, with 11 bases between. The CDR3 region is CASSESSQVDEQYF. Written as DNA, the CDR3 is TGCGCCAGCAGTGAGTCGAGTCAGGTAGACGAGCAGTACTTC.

This chain links TRBV29-1 with TRBJ2-5, with 8 positions matching TRBD1. Germline CDR1 reads SQVTM; CDR2 reads ANQGSEA. J was trimmed by 4 bases and V by 5 bases; bases with no gene match: 6. The CDR3 has 13 residues. The CDR3 region has the DNA TGCAGCGTTCTGACAGGGGATACAGAGACCCAGTACTTC. Translated: CSVLTGDTETQYF.

The chain employs TRBV27 and TRBJ2-2; TRBD2 matches at 7 bases. V lost 2 bases to trimming and J lost 3 bases; unmatched junction nucleotides: 3. CDR1 and CDR2 from the germline V gene are MNHEY and SMNVEV (reference sequence). This CDR3 is built from 15 residues. CDR3 in amino acids: CASSLIAGDTGELFF. CDR3 sequence (DNA): TGTGCCAGCAGTTTAATCGCGGGAGACACCGGGGAGCTGTTTTTT.

The genes are TRBV5-5 and TRBJ2-3, with 8 bases identical to TRBD2. CDR1 SGHKS and CDR2 YYEKEE come from the germline V gene (reference sequence). The V segment lost 4 bases and the J segment 0 bases; nucleotides outside the gene matches: 7. CDR3 size: 16 residues. CDR3 amino acids: CASSRDSGKSTDTQYF. The CDR3 DNA is TGTGCCAGCAGCCGAGATAGCGGGAAGAGCACAGATACGCAGTATTTT.

V is TRBV4-1 and J is TRBJ1-5, with 8 nucleotides matching TRBD1. CDR1 and CDR2 from the germline V gene are MGHRA and YSYEKL. The CDR3 extends over 15 amino acids. After removal of 0 bases from V and 6 bases from J, the junction contained 4 bases not matched to a gene. In DNA, the CDR3 is TGCGCCAGCAGCCAAGATGCAGGGGGCATTCAGCCCCAGCATTTT. It yields the protein CASSQDAGGIQPQHF.

V gene TRBV2 combines with J gene TRBJ2-4, with D maybe TRBD2 (6 bases). The V gene's germline CDR1 is SNHLY and CDR2 FYNNEI. This CDR3 region has 16 residues. V was shortened by 6 bases and J by 2 bases, with 17 bases between the two germline ends. CDR3 nucleotide sequence: TGTGCCAGCAGCGATCAACCGGGACTCACCAAAAACATTCAGTACTTC. Its protein is CASSDQPGLTKNIQYF.

The genes are TRBV5-1 and TRBJ1-3; D is undetermined. This CDR3 has 11 residues. V dropped 9 bases and J dropped 5 bases, with 9 bases sitting between them. CDR1 and CDR2 (germline): SGHRS, YFSETQ. CDR3 DNA: TGCGCCACCCCGGGGAGAAACACCATATATTTT. Translating gives CATPGRNTIYF. Full variable domain (remainder filled in from reference TRBV5-1 and TRBJ1-3): KAGVTQTPRYLIKTRGQQVTLSCSPISGHRSVSWYQQTPGQGLQFLFEYFSETQRNKGNFPGRFSGRQFSNSRSEMNVSTLELGDSALYLCATPGRNTIYFGEGSWLTVV.

The chain links TRBV5-1 to TRBJ1-1; TRBD1 is a possible D gene (6 bases). The CDR3 covers 14 residues. V was trimmed by 3 bases and J by 0 bases, leaving 9 bases between them. Germline CDR1 reads SGHRS; CDR2 reads YFSETQ. DNA for the CDR3: TGCGCCAGCAGCTCAGGACAGTTGAACACTGAAGCTTTCTTT. Translating gives CASSSGQLNTEAFF. Full variable domain (missing parts from reference TRBV5-1 and TRBJ1-1): KAGVTQTPRYLIKTRGQQVTLSCSPISGHRSVSWYQQTPGQGLQFLFEYFSETQRNKGNFPGRFSGRQFSNSRSEMNVSTLELGDSALYLCASSSGQLNTEAFFGQGTRLTVV.

The chain combines TRBV6-1 with TRBJ1-2; D uncertain. V shed 2 bases and J shed 0 bases, with 16 bases lying between them. This CDR3 contains 17 residues. The germline V gene encodes CDR1 MNHNS and CDR2 SASEGT. For the CDR3, the DNA is TGTGCCAGCAGTGAAATTTTTAGGAACAGAGCTAACTATGGCTACACCTTC. Translated: CASSEIFRNRANYGYTF.

The chain is built from TRBV9 and TRBJ1-3; D perhaps matches TRBD1 (5 bases). Germline-derived CDR1 and CDR2 are SGDLS and YYNGEE. The V and J ends lost 1 base and 2 bases respectively, with 10 bases between them. This CDR3 is 15 amino acids long. The CDR3 DNA reads as TGTGCCAGCAGCGTAAGACAAGGGGCTGGAAACACCATATATTTT. Translation gives CASSVRQGAGNTIYF.

Only a few counts were recorded for this clone. The gene calls are TRBV6-5 and TRBJ1-1; D is possibly TRBD1 (6 bases). Germline V CDR1 and CDR2: MNHEY, SVGAGI. The V end lost 0 bases, the J end lost 1 base, and 12 bases lay between the germline ends. There are 16 residues in the CDR3. The CDR3: CASSYSPTRGNTEAFF. The DNA of the CDR3 is TGTGCCAGCAGTTACTCCCCGACCAGGGGGAACACTGAAGCTTTCTTT.

The chain is built from TRBV7-8 and TRBJ2-5; 9 nucleotides line up with TRBD2. Germline trimming cut 5 bases from V and 1 base from J; bases unmatched to any gene: 14. The germline gives CDR1 SGHVS, CDR2 FQNEAQ. This CDR3 has 18 residues. The CDR3 region is CASSPQVGGRGFQETQYF. The DNA for the CDR3 is TGTGCCAGCAGCCCCCAGGTGGGCGGGAGGGGATTCCAAGAGACCCAGTACTTC.

The chain carries TRBV14 and TRBJ2-7; TRBD1 matches at 7 bases. The CDR3 sequence is 16 residues long. V lost 6 bases, J lost 4 bases, and 15 bases stayed unmatched. Germline CDR1 reads SGHDN; CDR2 reads FVKESK. The CDR3 DNA is TGTGCCAGCAGTGGTACAGGGGATCAAAGTATTTACGAGCAGTACTTC. It specifies CASSGTGDQSIYEQYF.

The V call is TRBV7-8, the J call TRBJ1-2; D not certain. V was clipped by 5 bases and J by 3 bases, with 7 bases between them. Germline assignment: CDR1 SGHVS and CDR2 FQNEAQ. There are 12 residues in the CDR3. CDR3 in DNA: TGTGCCAGCAGCGCAACATACTATGGCTACACCTTC. Residues: CASSATYYGYTF.

This chain connects TRBV10-3 to TRBJ2-7; 8 bases map to TRBD2. The CDR3 extends over 13 amino acids. Losses at the gene ends were 3 bases for V and 4 bases for J; bases not matched to a gene: 2. Germline-derived CDR1 and CDR2 are ENHRY and SYGVKD. The CDR3 coding sequence is TGTGCCATCAGTGAACGGGAGGGGTACGAGCAGTACTTC. Protein: CAISEREGYEQYF.

J is TRBJ2-5 and V is TRBV18, with D hard to call. The CDR3 is 19 amino acids. Trimming took off 6 bases at V and 2 bases at J, with 28 bases between the two ends. CDR1 is KGHSH and CDR2 is LQKENI in the germline V gene. CDR3 in amino acids: CASSQLLGPGSQHQETQYF. Here the CDR3 DNA reads TGTGCCAGCTCCCAGTTATTAGGTCCAGGCTCGCAACATCAAGAGACCCAGTACTTC.

The chain joins TRBV30 to TRBJ1-1; D possibly corresponds to TRBD1 (6 bases). The V end was cut by 2 bases, the J end by 0 bases, with 10 bases between. Germline values: CDR1 GTSNPN, CDR2 SVGIG (reference sequence). CDR3 length equals 14 residues. Written as DNA, the CDR3 is TGTGCCTGGAGTAAAGGGACACTGAACACTGAAGCTTTCTTT. Translated, it gives CAWSKGTLNTEAFF.

The chain combines TRBV11-2 with TRBJ2-7; 7 bases are shared with TRBD1. Germline CDR1 reads SGHAT; CDR2 reads FQNNGV. V was clipped by 5 bases and J by 4 bases; unmatched bases: 8. The CDR3 has 14 amino acids. The CDR3 DNA sequence: TGTGCCAGCAGCACCTTCCCGACAGGGTACGAGCAGTACTTC. Amino acids: CASSTFPTGYEQYF.

V and J are TRBV7-2 and TRBJ2-7; 7 bases line up with TRBD1. Trimming removed 2 bases from V and 3 bases from J; junction bases left unmatched: 10. This CDR3 is built from 16 residues. The V gene's germline CDR1 is SGHTA and CDR2 FQGNSA. The chain's CDR3 is CASSLTSGTAFYEQYF. CDR3 DNA: TGTGCCAGCAGCTTAACATCCGGGACAGCCTTCTACGAGCAGTACTTC.

This chain links TRBV5-6 with TRBJ2-4; 9 nucleotides agree with TRBD1. The CDR3 length is 14 residues. Per germline, CDR1 SGHDT and CDR2 YYEEEE. Germline trimming cut 4 bases from V and 2 bases from J; bases unmatched to any gene: 1. CDR3 protein: CASSDRGSKNIQYF. The CDR3 DNA follows: TGTGCCAGCAGCGACAGGGGGTCCAAAAACATTCAGTACTTC.

The rearrangement links TRBV10-2 to TRBJ2-7, with D maybe TRBD1 (5 bases). Germline V gives CDR1 WSHSY, CDR2 SAAADI. The V gene lost 6 bases and the J gene lost 5 bases, with 11 bases spanning the gap. The CDR3 covers 12 residues. CDR3 protein: CASRGVLDEQYF. The CDR3 nucleotides are TGCGCCAGCAGAGGGGTTCTGGACGAGCAGTACTTC.

V is TRBV7-9 and J is TRBJ2-7; a weak D match, TRBD1 (5 bases). This CDR3 has 15 residues. Germline CDR1 reads SEHNR; CDR2 reads FQNEAQ (reference sequence). Trimming took off 1 base at V and 0 bases at J, with 10 bases between the two ends. The CDR3 bases are TGTGCCAGCAGCTTAGGTGGGGCTTTCTCCTACGAGCAGTACTTC. The encoded protein is CASSLGGAFSYEQYF. Full variable domain (missing parts from reference TRBV7-9 and TRBJ2-7): DTGVSQNPRHKITKRGQNVTFRCDPISEHNRLYWYRQTLGQGPEFLTYFQNEAQLEKSRLLSDRFSAERPKGSFSTLEIQRTEQGDSAMYLCASSLGGAFSYEQYFGPGTRLTVT.

This clone is a singleton in its sample. This chain connects TRBV11-2 to TRBJ2-7, with 7 bases identical to TRBD2. The ends lost 3 bases at V and 3 bases at J; junction bases unmatched: 8. The germline V gene encodes CDR1 SGHAT and CDR2 FQNNGV. CDR3 length equals 15 residues. The CDR3 region is CASSFSGQRGYEQYF. The CDR3 region has the DNA TGTGCCAGCAGCTTTAGCGGCCAGCGGGGCTACGAGCAGTACTTC. Combining the CDR3 with reference TRBV11-2 and TRBJ2-7 gives the whole variable domain EAGVAQSPRYKIIEKRQSVAFWCNPISGHATLYWYQQILGQGPKLLIQFQNNGVVDDSQLPKDRFSAERLKGVDSTLKIQPAKLEDSAVYLCASSFSGQRGYEQYFGPGTRLTVT.

About this clone: Other DNA sequences from this sample encode an identical CDR3 as well. The gene calls are TRBV9 and TRBJ1-1; D is unclear. V shed 0 bases and J shed 1 base, with 4 bases lying between them. CDR3 length equals 13 residues. Germline-derived CDR1 and CDR2 are SGDLS and YYNGEE. The DNA for the CDR3 is TGTGCCAGCAGCGTAGCCGGGAACACTGAAGCTTTCTTT. It specifies CASSVAGNTEAFF.

The gene calls are TRBV10-1 and TRBJ1-4, with 9 bases aligning to TRBD1. Unmatched junction bases numbered 2, after V lost 5 bases and J lost 4 bases. This CDR3 has 14 amino acids. The germline V gene has CDR1 WNHNN and CDR2 SYGVQD (reference sequence). The CDR3 here is CASSSTGGNEKLFF. The CDR3 DNA follows: TGCGCCAGCAGTTCGACAGGGGGTAATGAAAAACTGTTTTTT.

The rearrangement joins TRBV5-4 to TRBJ2-2; no clear D gene. CDR1 SGHNT and CDR2 YYREEE come from the germline V gene (reference sequence). The CDR3 loop spans 14 amino acids. The V end was cut by 0 bases, the J end by 6 bases, with 9 bases between. CDR3: CASSLVVAPGELFF. The CDR3 DNA reads TGTGCCAGCAGCTTGGTTGTCGCGCCCGGGGAGCTGTTTTTT.

This sequence joins TRBV5-1 and TRBJ2-3, with 7 bases fitting TRBD2. This CDR3 has 18 residues. V shed 2 bases, J shed 4 bases, and the junction held 16 bases outside the gene matches. Germline loops: CDR1 SGHRS, CDR2 YFSETQ. The CDR3 protein is CASSFRGVRDLIPDTQYF. DNA for the CDR3: TGCGCCAGCAGCTTCCGGGGGGTGCGGGATCTTATCCCAGATACGCAGTATTTT.

The CDR3, as DNA: TGTGCCTGGACCGCCGGGCAGGGGGCAGGCATTCAGTACTTC. This codes for CAWTAGQGAGIQYF. This rearrangement joins TRBV30 to TRBJ2-4; TRBD1 agrees at 8 bases. V gave up 4 bases and J gave up 9 bases; unmatched junction bases: 11. Germline CDR1 GTSNPN, CDR2 SVGIG (reference sequence). The CDR3 is 14 amino acids. Together with reference TRBV30 and TRBJ2-4, the CDR3 gives the full variable domain: SQTIHQWPATLVQPVGSPLSLECTVEGTSNPNLYWYRQAAGRGLQLLFYSVGIGQISSEVPQNLSASRPQDRQFILSSKKLLLSDSGFYLCAWTAGQGAGIQYFGAGTRLSVL.

V usage is TRBV7-9 and J usage is TRBJ1-2; D call uncertain. Between the trimmed V and J ends, which lost 2 bases and 3 bases, there was a span of 7 bases. CDR1 and CDR2 (germline): SEHNR, FQNEAQ (reference sequence). The CDR3 is 13 amino acids. CDR3 bases: TGTGCCAGCAGCTTATTCACAGACTATGGCTACACCTTC. It encodes CASSLFTDYGYTF.

The CDR3 DNA sequence: TGTGCCAGCAGCGTCTCAGTAGCGGGGGCGAACACCGGGGAGCTGTTTTTT. Translated, it gives CASSVSVAGANTGELFF. The chain uses TRBV9 and TRBJ2-2; 9 bases fit TRBD2. The CDR3 has 17 residues. Trimming at V came to 2 bases and at J to 0 bases, leaving 5 bases not matched to a gene. The V gene's germline CDR1 is SGDLS and CDR2 YYNGEE.

The chain combines TRBV30 with TRBJ1-1; D might be TRBD1 (5 bases). This CDR3 has 13 amino acids. Trimming removed 4 bases at V and 5 bases at J, with 14 bases between. Germline V gene sequence: CDR1 GTSNPN, CDR2 SVGIG (reference sequence). The CDR3 protein is CAWNLGEVTEAFF. CDR3 sequence (DNA): TGTGCCTGGAATCTGGGGGAGGTGACTGAAGCTTTCTTT.